A few counts support the clone carrying this T cell receptor beta chain. The data originate from a study of blood T cells in healthy people across ages. Sample-barcoded 5' priming and a J-beta primer mix drove a second PCR of roughly 6 to 12 cycles. A minimum of 2.5 million CDR3-containing paired-end reads was obtained for each sample. MiXCR, applied by TCRdb to the 5' RACE reads, yields one record per CDR3 protein. Among hundreds of thousands of distinct CDR3 sequences listed, around 50% were seen once. CDR1 is MNHEY and CDR2 is SVGEGT in the germline V gene. Deletions cut 5 bases from V and 5 bases from J, with 21 bases between. The CDR3 sequence is 16 residues long.

The receptor was derived from a middle-aged man in good health. Input material: blood. The chain carries TRBV6-2 or TRBV6-3 and TRBJ1-2, with D unclear. The CDR3 DNA reads as TGTGCCAGCAGTCCCTGGACGCTAAGCTCTGGATATGGCTACACCTTC. Translation: CASSPWTLSSGYGYTF.